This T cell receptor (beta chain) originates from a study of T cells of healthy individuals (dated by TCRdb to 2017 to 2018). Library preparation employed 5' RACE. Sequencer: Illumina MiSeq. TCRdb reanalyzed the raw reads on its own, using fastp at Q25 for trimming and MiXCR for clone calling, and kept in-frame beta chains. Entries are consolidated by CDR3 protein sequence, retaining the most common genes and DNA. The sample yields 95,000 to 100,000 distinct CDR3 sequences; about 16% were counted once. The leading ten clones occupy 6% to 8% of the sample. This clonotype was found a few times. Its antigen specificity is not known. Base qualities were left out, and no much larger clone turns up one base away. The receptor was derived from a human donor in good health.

The sequenced DNA is TGTGCCAGCAGTTACTCGGGACAGGGAATCTACAATGAGCAGTTCTTC. The encoded protein is CASSYSGQGIYNEQFF. This chain joins TRBV6-2 or TRBV6-3 to TRBJ2-1; TRBD1 agrees with 9 junctional bases. Clipping removes 0 bases from V and 3 bases from J, with 3 as the unmatched junction base count. CDR1 and CDR2, looked up from the germline V gene, are MNHEY and SVGEGT. The CDR3 numbers 16 residues from cysteine through phenylalanine. Kept here is only the CDR3 DNA, which spans 48 bases and is read in frame from base 1.